Included here is one T cell receptor beta chain sequence, with context. Antigen unknown. V was clipped by 6 bases and J by 3 bases, with 9 bases between them. Germline V CDR1 and CDR2: MDHEN, SYDVKM. The CDR3 is made up of 13 amino acids. The sample originates from a study of shared clonotypes between healthy human individuals. Whole-study findings and limits: Around 4.7% of naive CD4 clonotypes were shared across several donors.

Each replicate PCR on the sorted subsets used 150 to 200 ng DNA (around 31,000 T cell genomes). Clones were read by immunoSEQ multiplex PCR, and TCRdb kept only the in-frame ones, dropping some. The sample lists roughly 760,000 clones, around 67% occurring once. The chain joins TRBV28 to TRBJ1-5; D gene ambiguous. This sequence originates from a woman between 25 and 40 years old in good health. The sample was memory CD4+ T cells sorted from blood. Subset here: CD45RA-negative fraction. The CDR3 protein is CASRGYNNQPQHF. CDR3 nucleotide sequence: TGTGCCAGCAGGGGTTACAACAATCAGCCCCAGCATTTT. The variable domain in full, with the rest retrieved from reference TRBV28 and TRBJ1-5, is DVKVTQSSRYLVKRTGEKVFLECVQDMDHENMFWYRQDPGLGLRLIYFSYDVKMKEKGDIPEGYSVSREKKERFSLILESASTNQTSMYLCASRGYNNQPQHFGDGTRLSIL.